This entry lists 14 T cell receptor beta chains sequenced from one sample in a study of response to subunit inactivated influenza vaccine. MiXCR, applied by TCRdb to the RT-PCR reads, yields one record per CDR3 protein. The sample consists of about 520,000 distinct CDR3 sequences, roughly 7.6% of them appearing once. Sequencing used PBMCs from blood, obtained approximately 25 months after vaccination. The receptors here all came from a man in his fifties or sixties who received an inactivated influenza vaccine.

This chain uses TRBV12-3 or TRBV12-4 with TRBJ1-1; 8 bases line up with TRBD1. The CDR3 is 16 amino acids. Trimming cost V 6 bases and J 5 bases; bases outside gene matches: 14. CDR3 nucleotide sequence: TGTGCCAGCAGCCCACAGGGGGGCTATGTGCAAACTGAAGCTTTCTTT. Its translation: CASSPQGGYVQTEAFF.

The V call is TRBV9, the J call TRBJ2-2; D not certain. Germline assignment: CDR1 SGDLS and CDR2 YYNGEE. Trimming removed 2 bases at V and 4 bases at J, with 12 bases between. This CDR3 is 15 amino acids long. The CDR3 bases are TGTGCCAGCAGCGTCGCCTCCAGGCCCACCGGGGAGCTGTTTTTT. Protein product: CASSVASRPTGELFF.

This clonotype showed up many times. V usage is TRBV12-3 or TRBV12-4 and J usage is TRBJ2-3, with D uncertain. The V gene lost 5 bases and the J gene lost 2 bases, with 8 bases spanning the gap. The CDR3 length is 13 residues. The CDR3 sequence is CASSPGNTDTQYF. The CDR3 bases are TGTGCCAGCAGTCCAGGAAACACAGATACGCAGTATTTT.

Only a few counts were recorded for this clonotype. This CDR3 reads CASSFRGIQPQHF. Written as DNA, the CDR3 is TGTGCCAGCAGCTTTCGGGGCATTCAGCCCCAGCATTTT. The V gene is TRBV5-6, the J gene TRBJ1-5, with D possibly TRBD1 on 5 matching bases. This CDR3 is built from 13 residues. V was trimmed by 2 bases and J by 6 bases, leaving 9 bases between them. From germline, CDR1 is SGHDT and CDR2 YYEEEE.

The sample holds many counts of this clonotype. The chain recombines TRBV6-2 or TRBV6-3 with TRBJ2-4; TRBD1 agrees at 9 bases. The CDR3 is 14 residues long. The V segment lost 5 bases and the J segment 6 bases; nucleotides outside the gene matches: 5. Germline V gives CDR1 MNHEY, CDR2 SVGEGT. CDR3 DNA: TGTGCCAGCAGTACACAGGGGGCGAGAAACATTCAGTACTTC. Translated, it gives CASSTQGARNIQYF.

The chain employs TRBV6-5 and TRBJ2-7; TRBD1 agrees at 9 bases. The ends lost 0 bases at V and 2 bases at J; junction bases unmatched: 2. Germline-derived CDR1 and CDR2 are MNHEY and SVGAGI. The CDR3 contains 15 residues. CDR3: CASSYSRQGAYEQYF. CDR3 DNA: TGTGCCAGCAGTTACTCGAGACAGGGGGCCTACGAGCAGTACTTC.

This clonotype was observed at least ten times. The chain links TRBV5-1 to TRBJ2-7; TRBD2 is a possible D gene (5 bases). This CDR3 is 13 amino acids long. V was cut by 0 bases and J by 5 bases, with 9 bases left in between. Germline V gene lookup returns CDR1 SGHRS and CDR2 YFSETQ. This CDR3 reads CASSLAGINEQYF. DNA of the CDR3: TGCGCCAGCAGCTTGGCCGGGATCAACGAGCAGTACTTC.

This clonotype has at least ten counts. The chain joins TRBV7-2 to TRBJ1-1; possible D gene TRBD1, 6 bases. The CDR3 length is 13 residues. Per germline, CDR1 SGHTA and CDR2 FQGNSA. The V end was cut by 5 bases, the J end by 4 bases, with 11 bases between. The CDR3 loop reads CASSTVGGTEAFF. The CDR3 nucleotides read TGTGCCAGCAGCACAGTAGGGGGCACTGAAGCTTTCTTT.

This clonotype was counted between two and nine times. V and J are TRBV27 and TRBJ2-7; D remains ambiguous. This CDR3 comprises 13 residues. Per germline, CDR1 MNHEY and CDR2 SMNVEV (reference sequence). With 3 bases removed from V and 5 bases from J, the gap between germline ends came to 11 bases. The CDR3 bases are TGTGCCAGCAGTTTTCTAGGGCGCGACGAGCAGTACTTC. It encodes CASSFLGRDEQYF.

This CDR3 is CSAGLATDTQYF. The CDR3 DNA follows: TGCAGTGCGGGACTAGCGACAGATACGCAGTATTTT. The gene calls are TRBV20-1 and TRBJ2-3; 10 positions agree with TRBD2. The CDR3 extends over 12 amino acids. With V trimmed by 6 bases and J by 3 bases, 0 bases remained unmatched. Germline CDR1 DFQATT, CDR2 SNEGSKA (reference sequence).

In its sample, this clonotype was seen a few times. The chain links TRBV5-5 to TRBJ2-1; 9 positions agree with TRBD1. The CDR3 loop spans 15 amino acids. Trimming took 6 bases from V and 12 from J; bases not matched to a gene: 16. Germline CDR1 SGHKS, CDR2 YYEKEE (reference sequence). The CDR3 DNA is TGTGCCAGCACCAACCCCGGGACAGGGTTTCTCTGGCAGTTCTTC. Amino acids: CASTNPGTGFLWQFF.

The chain is built from TRBV20-1 and TRBJ2-7; maybe TRBD1 (5 bases). Germline CDR1 is DFQATT and CDR2 is SNEGSKA (reference sequence). The CDR3 runs 14 residues. The ends were cut back, 6 bases at V and 2 bases at J, with 17 bases in the middle. Here the CDR3 DNA reads TGCAGTGCGAGGCGGCCAGGGTATACCTACGAGCAGTACTTC. Translating it yields CSARRPGYTYEQYF.

This clonotype came up a few times. The chain has TRBV28 and TRBJ2-6; 7 bases match TRBD1. Trimming took 6 bases from V and 0 from J; bases not matched to a gene: 5. CDR3 size: 16 residues. CDR1 and CDR2 from the germline V gene are MDHEN and SYDVKM. The CDR3 nucleotides are TGTGCCAGCAGCAAGGGACAGAGCTCTGGGGCCAACGTCCTGACTTTC. It specifies CASSKGQSSGANVLTF.

This clonotype was seen a handful of times. The DNA of the CDR3 is TGTGCCAGCAGCCTTAAACAGGTGGACACAGATACGCAGTATTTT. Translated: CASSLKQVDTDTQYF. The V call is TRBV9, the J call TRBJ2-3, with D maybe TRBD1 (5 bases). The length of the CDR3 is 15 residues. Trimming pared 4 bases from V and 2 bases from J, leaving 14 bases between. CDR1 SGDLS and CDR2 YYNGEE come from the germline V gene.